This TCR beta chain was captured in a study of blood T cell repertoires in COVID-19. Turning to the study itself: Material from acute and convalescent COVID-19 was sourced from the United States, Italy and Spain.

The CDR3 is made up of 16 amino acids. Germline assignment: CDR1 SGHRS and CDR2 YFSETQ. The V end was cut by 3 bases, the J end by 1 base, with 14 bases between. Study processing details: The authors estimated nucleated cell counts from reference gene primer amplification. Some clones are missing from TCRdb's copy, which holds only in-frame ones; the method was immunoSEQ multiplex PCR. That table gives V, J and clone size, and the DNA gave D and trimming. The sample contains 250,000 to 350,000 clones, around nine tenths of which appear only once. Those enrolled, adults aged roughly 18 to 95 years, came from around 25 US areas.

The chain joins TRBV5-1 to TRBJ2-4, with TRBD1 as a possible D gene (6 bases). This sequence originates from a middle-aged woman who had recovered from COVID-19. Material for sequencing was PBMCs or T cells enriched from blood (not recorded which). The CDR3 DNA follows: TGCGCCAGCAGCTCCACAGGGAACAGGGCCAAAAACATTCAGTACTTC. This encodes CASSSTGNRAKNIQYF.